The subject of this entry is one T cell receptor beta chain. Its antigen is as yet unknown. This entry comes from a study of shared clonotypes between healthy human individuals. Study as a whole: Each donor had three CD4 naive, three CD4 memory, two CD8 naive and one CD8 memory plate.

Findings and limits, study-wide: An expected dependence of interdonor clonotype sharing on sequencing depth was noted. Sorted-subset sequencing, rarefaction showed, was incomplete despite large depth.

The CDR3 loop spans 15 amino acids. Germline assignment: CDR1 SGHVS and CDR2 FQNEAQ. V trimming: 5 bases; J trimming: 6 bases; junction bases outside the gene matches: 10. TCRdb's table, derived via immunoSEQ multiplex PCR, lists solely in-frame clones and lacks some. The sample carries some 1.5 million clones, more than 95% recorded once. Sequenced input: naive CD4+ T cells sorted from blood. Subset described: CD45RA+ positively selected. The chain joins TRBV7-8 to TRBJ2-3; 8 nucleotides align to TRBD1. The source is a man aged 30 to 39 in good health. The CDR3 region has the DNA TGTGCCAGCAGCCTTCGACAGGGGAGTTTGGATACGCAGTATTTT. It encodes CASSLRQGSLDTQYF.